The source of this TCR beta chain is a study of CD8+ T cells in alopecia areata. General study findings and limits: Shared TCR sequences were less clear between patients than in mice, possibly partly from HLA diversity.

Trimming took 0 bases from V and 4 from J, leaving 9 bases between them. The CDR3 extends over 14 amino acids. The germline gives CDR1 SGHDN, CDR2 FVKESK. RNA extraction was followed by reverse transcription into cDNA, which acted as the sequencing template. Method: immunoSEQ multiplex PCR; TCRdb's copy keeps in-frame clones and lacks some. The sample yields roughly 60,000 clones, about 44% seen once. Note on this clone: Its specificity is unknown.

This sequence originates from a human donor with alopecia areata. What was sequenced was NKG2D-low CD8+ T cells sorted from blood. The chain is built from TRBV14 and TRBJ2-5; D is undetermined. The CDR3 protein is CASSQDWRRETQYF. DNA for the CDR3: TGTGCCAGCAGCCAAGATTGGCGAAGAGAGACCCAGTACTTC.